Listed below are T cell receptor beta chains from one sample, sequenced in a study of T-cell reconstitution after alpha-beta-depleted transplantation in children. TCRdb reprocessed the PCR reads with MiXCR, giving one entry per CDR3 protein. The data show 200,000 to 250,000 distinct CDR3 sequences, around 7.8% seen once. Sequences were derived from PBMCs, mostly from graft donor cells, sampled 180 days after TCRalphabeta/CD19-depleted stem cell transplant. The receptor set was obtained from a male patient younger than 18 who had a stem cell transplant for acute lymphoblastic leukemia, so the T cells may come from the graft donor. Each CDR3 is given with its conserved first and last residue. A D gene is named only where the DNA matches it firmly.

j_call	v_call	d_call	cdr3_aa
TRBJ2-1	TRBV5-1	TRBD2	CASSLRARSVGLASPEQFF
TRBJ2-3	TRBV20-1	.	CSARVQGKHTDTQYF
TRBJ2-3	TRBV19	.	CASIRRGIKSTDTQYF
TRBJ2-2	TRBV29-1	.	CSALGRELFF
TRBJ2-2	TRBV19	.	CASSIRDTGELFF
TRBJ1-5	TRBV28	TRBD1	CAMGPGTAFNQPQHF
TRBJ2-5	TRBV6-5	TRBD1	CASSYSRQGQMETQYF
TRBJ1-2	TRBV5-1	.	CASSKGDNGYTF
TRBJ2-1	TRBV27	.	CASSLNPSSYNEQFF
TRBJ2-5	TRBV29-1	.	CSVEVPACKETQYF
TRBJ2-7	TRBV5-1	TRBD1	CASSLFGQGSSYEQYF
TRBJ2-7	TRBV10-3	.	CAISLGQSYPEQYF
TRBJ1-2	TRBV27	.	CASSLRGRGYTF
TRBJ2-3	TRBV11-2	TRBD2	CASSTGTSGALGHF
TRBJ2-3	TRBV12-3/TRBV12-4	TRBD1	CASSQQGGSTDTQYF
TRBJ1-1	TRBV20-1	.	CSASARGHTEAFF
TRBJ1-2	TRBV9	.	CASSTGLTNYGYTF
TRBJ2-2	TRBV10-2	TRBD1	CASSGQGAINTGELFF
TRBJ2-2	TRBV9	TRBD2	CASSFRLAGGGELFF
TRBJ2-1	TRBV7-3	.	CASSLGVGQTFNEQFF
TRBJ2-1	TRBV10-2	TRBD2	CASSEERELSYNEQFF
TRBJ1-6	TRBV4-2	.	CASSQASLPGTTYNSPLHF
TRBJ2-3	TRBV11-1	.	CASSLSTVDTQYF
TRBJ1-4	TRBV7-9	.	CASSNRPHQANEKLFF
TRBJ1-1	TRBV20-1	TRBD1	CSAKETGRTEAFF
TRBJ2-7	TRBV4-1	.	CASSPSSGRYYEQYF
TRBJ2-7	TRBV7-2	.	CASSSRDFHYEQYF
TRBJ1-1	TRBV4-3	.	CASSQARGFTEAFF
TRBJ2-7	TRBV7-3	.	CASSLMAGVEQYF
TRBJ1-1	TRBV6-2/TRBV6-3	.	CASSYRGGPFEAFF
TRBJ2-2	TRBV18	.	CASSPLREIGELFF
TRBJ1-4	TRBV5-1	.	CASSLDPSRAPDEKLFF
TRBJ1-1	TRBV3-1	.	CASSLGYTEAFF
TRBJ1-2	TRBV12-3/TRBV12-4	TRBD1	CASSSTGAVRGYTF
TRBJ2-3	TRBV27	TRBD1	CASSLWGTGAYTDTQYF
TRBJ1-1	TRBV12-3/TRBV12-4	.	CASSLWGASNTEAFF
TRBJ2-1	TRBV5-6	.	CASRVVAGYNEQFF
TRBJ2-7	TRBV7-6	.	CASSLIGGADFEQYF
TRBJ2-1	TRBV13	TRBD2	CASSSERGGRNEQFF
TRBJ2-1	TRBV7-6	TRBD2	CASGRLAGGPGEQFF
TRBJ1-2	TRBV12-3/TRBV12-4	.	CASSRWQSNYGYTF
TRBJ2-4	TRBV19	TRBD2	CASSARTSGSDAKNIQYF
TRBJ1-2	TRBV5-1	.	CASSLERAYGYTF